The 31 T cell receptor beta chains below come from one sample, sequenced in a study of shared clonotypes between healthy human individuals. Assay used: immunoSEQ multiplex PCR; TCRdb lists only in-frame clones, some missing. The table includes around 1.9 million clones, roughly 93% detected once. Selected positively for CCR7 and CD45RO-negative, naive CD8 cells excluded terminally differentiated effector memory CD45RA+ cells. The sample taken for sequencing was naive CD8+ T cells from PBMCs. The source of these receptors is a man aged 18 to 35 in good health. Some clones in this sample may be carry-over from other donors' samples.

The chain carries TRBV10-3 and TRBJ2-7; D perhaps matches TRBD2 (8 bases). This CDR3 has 16 amino acids. Germline CDR1 ENHRY, CDR2 SYGVKD. V dropped 5 bases and J dropped 2 bases, with 19 bases sitting between them. The DNA of the CDR3 is TGTGCCATCAGTTCAGGGGGAGCGGGGGCAGCCTACGAGCAGTACTTC. This codes for CAISSGGAGAAYEQYF.

This sequence joins TRBV27 and TRBJ2-4, with a weak D call TRBD1 (6 bases). Deletions cut 4 bases from V and 4 bases from J, with 14 bases between. Germline CDR1 is MNHEY and CDR2 is SMNVEV (reference sequence). This CDR3 contains 15 residues. CDR3 DNA sequence: TGTGCCAGCAGTTCCGGAACAAGGGGGAAAAACATTCAGTACTTC. Its translation is CASSSGTRGKNIQYF.

V gene TRBV27 combines with J gene TRBJ1-2, with D perhaps matching TRBD1 (6 bases). The germline CDR1 and CDR2 sequences are MNHEY and SMNVEV (reference sequence). Trimming stripped 3 bases from V and 7 bases from J, with 9 bases between. The CDR3 sequence is 12 residues long. The CDR3: CASSFQGTGYTF. In DNA, the CDR3 is TGTGCCAGCAGTTTTCAGGGGACTGGCTACACCTTC.

The chain combines TRBV4-2 with TRBJ2-5, with 8 bases fitting TRBD2. Looked up from germline, CDR1 is LGHNA and CDR2 is YNFKEQ. V lost 4 bases and J lost 0; bases outside the gene matches: 4. This CDR3 has 15 amino acids. The CDR3 loop is CASSLEREYQETQYF. As DNA, the CDR3 is TGTGCCAGCAGCCTTGAGCGGGAGTACCAAGAGACCCAGTACTTC.

The chain combines TRBV7-2 with TRBJ2-7; D tentatively fits TRBD1 or TRBD2 (6 bases each). CDR1 is SGHTA and CDR2 is FQGNSA in the germline V gene. V was shortened by 1 base and J by 2 bases, with 12 bases between the two germline ends. This CDR3 has 15 amino acids. The CDR3 region is CASSLVFGGTYEQYF. In DNA, the CDR3 is TGTGCCAGCAGCTTAGTTTTCGGGGGCACCTACGAGCAGTACTTC. Drawing the rest from reference TRBV7-2 and TRBJ2-7, the complete variable domain is GAGVSQSPSNKVTEKGKDVELRCDPISGHTALYWYRQSLGQGLEFLIYFQGNSAPDKSGLPSDRFSAERTGGSVSTLTIQRTQQEDSAVYLCASSLVFGGTYEQYFGPGTRLTVT.

The rearrangement joins TRBV11-1 to TRBJ2-1; the match to TRBD2 covers 7 bases. The CDR3 covers 16 residues. Germline lookup yields CDR1 SGHAT and CDR2 FQDESV (reference sequence). With V trimmed by 2 bases and J by 2 bases, 6 bases remained unmatched. The CDR3 region has the DNA TGTGCCAGCAGCTTACAGCCTAGCGGAACCTACAATGAGCAGTTCTTC. It translates to CASSLQPSGTYNEQFF. Filled out from reference TRBV11-1 and TRBJ2-1, the complete variable domain reads EAEVAQSPRYKITEKSQAVAFWCDPISGHATLYWYRQILGQGPELLVQFQDESVVDDSQLPKDRFSAERLKGVDSTLKIQPAELGDSAMYLCASSLQPSGTYNEQFFGPGTRLTVL.

The chain recombines TRBV27 with TRBJ2-1; perhaps TRBD2 as D (6 bases). In germline, CDR1 is MNHEY, CDR2 SMNVEV (reference sequence). V lost 5 bases to trimming and J lost 12 bases, with 20 bases between them. This CDR3 has 14 residues. The DNA of the CDR3 is TGTGCCAGCAGTCAACCGGGGGACGAGGGGCCGCAGTTCTTC. Translating gives CASSQPGDEGPQFF.

The chain combines TRBV4-1 with TRBJ2-3; TRBD2 matches at 8 bases. This CDR3 has 15 amino acids. J was trimmed by 3 bases and V by 7 bases; bases with no gene match: 9. Germline CDR1 is MGHRA and CDR2 is YSYEKL. CDR3 bases: TGCGCCAGCACCAGCGGGAGAGGGGAAACAGATACGCAGTATTTT. Its translation is CASTSGRGETDTQYF.

In its sample, this clone was seen once. The chain uses TRBV4-2 and TRBJ2-1; D remains ambiguous. This CDR3 is built from 13 residues. CDR1 is LGHNA, CDR2 YNFKEQ, per germline. V shed 0 bases and J shed 4 bases, with 4 bases lying between them. CDR3 bases: TGTGCCAGCAGCCAAGAATTATACAATGAGCAGTTCTTC. It specifies CASSQELYNEQFF.

The chain employs TRBV10-3 and TRBJ2-6; D is possibly TRBD2 (5 bases). This CDR3 has 16 amino acids. The V and J ends lost 10 bases and 3 bases respectively, with 19 bases between them. Germline V CDR1 and CDR2: ENHRY, SYGVKD. The CDR3 spells CATPSRGSDGANVLTF. The CDR3 coding sequence is TGTGCCACCCCCTCCCGGGGTTCGGATGGGGCCAACGTCCTGACTTTC.

V is TRBV5-1 and J is TRBJ2-1, with 8 nucleotides matching TRBD1. The CDR3 length is 17 residues. CDR1 is SGHRS, CDR2 YFSETQ, per germline. J was trimmed by 8 bases and V by 2 bases; bases with no gene match: 15. The CDR3, as DNA: TGCGCCAGCAGCTTTTCGATGGCAACAGGGGGTTTCGATGAGCAGTTCTTC. Its translation: CASSFSMATGGFDEQFF.

V usage is TRBV7-8 and J usage is TRBJ1-1; D not certain. V gave up 5 bases and J gave up 1 base, with 11 bases separating them. The CDR3 runs to 14 residues. Germline V gene data show CDR1 as SGHVS and CDR2 as FQNEAQ. In nucleotides, the CDR3 is TGTGCCAGCAGCCCCGCATACAAGAACACTGAAGCTTTCTTT. It is translated as CASSPAYKNTEAFF.

There are a few counts of this clone. The V call is TRBV10-3, the J call TRBJ1-1, with TRBD1 as a possible D gene (6 bases). The germline V and J ends were trimmed by 0 bases and 0 bases, with 11 bases remaining between them. This CDR3 comprises 16 residues. Germline V gives CDR1 ENHRY, CDR2 SYGVKD. Written as DNA, the CDR3 is TGTGCCATCAGTGAGTCGAAGAGACAGGTGAACACTGAAGCTTTCTTT. This translates into CAISESKRQVNTEAFF.

The genes are TRBV6-1 and TRBJ2-7; weak D call: TRBD2 (5 bases). The V and J ends lost 7 bases and 0 bases respectively, with 10 bases between them. The CDR3 contains 13 residues. Per the germline V gene, CDR1 is MNHNS and CDR2 is SASEGT. The CDR3 coding sequence is TGTGCCAGCATCTCACTAGACTCCTACGAGCAGTACTTC. This encodes CASISLDSYEQYF.

This clone was observed once. The rearrangement links TRBV11-2 to TRBJ2-2, with D tentatively TRBD1 (5 bases). Germline V lookup: CDR1 SGHAT, CDR2 FQNNGV. The CDR3 is made up of 15 amino acids. CDR3 protein: CAGPARGSRTGELFF. The DNA of the CDR3 is TGTGCGGGGCCAGCAAGGGGTAGTAGGACCGGGGAGCTGTTTTTT. Variable domain in full (rest from reference TRBV11-2 and TRBJ2-2): EAGVAQSPRYKIIEKRQSVAFWCNPISGHATLYWYQQILGQGPKLLIQFQNNGVVDDSQLPKDRFSAERLKGVDSTLKIQPAKLEDSAVYLCAGPARGSRTGELFFGEGSRLTVL.

This CDR3 is CASRLAGGGSYNEQFF. In DNA form, the CDR3 reads TGTGCCAGTAGGCTAGCGGGAGGAGGGTCCTACAATGAGCAGTTCTTC. This chain links TRBV19 with TRBJ2-1; 11 bases fit TRBD2. Per the germline V gene, CDR1 is LNHDA and CDR2 is SQIVND (reference sequence). The V segment lost 6 bases and the J segment 1 base; nucleotides outside the gene matches: 5. The CDR3 consists of 16 residues.

The CDR3 DNA reads TGTGCCAGCAGTACAGCTTACAATGAGCAGTTCTTC. Translated: CASSTAYNEQFF. This chain joins TRBV27 and TRBJ2-1, with D hard to call. V lost 5 bases, J lost 4 bases, and 6 bases lay in between. The germline gives CDR1 MNHEY, CDR2 SMNVEV (reference sequence). CDR3 length: 12 amino acids.

Points on this clone: The sample holds other DNA sequences that translate to the same CDR3. CDR3 loop: CASSSRESSYNEQFF. DNA of the CDR3: TGTGCCAGCAGCTCACGGGAGAGCTCCTACAATGAGCAGTTCTTC. The V call is TRBV11-2, the J call TRBJ2-1; TRBD2 might be the D (6 bases). This CDR3 is built from 15 residues. Germline V CDR1 and CDR2: SGHAT, FQNNGV. Trimming left V 4 bases short and J 0 bases short, with 10 bases between.

The chain has TRBV2 and TRBJ2-7; TRBD1 matches 8 bases. Trimming at V came to 3 bases and at J to 1 base, leaving 5 bases not matched to a gene. Germline loops: CDR1 SNHLY, CDR2 FYNNEI. The CDR3 loop spans 15 amino acids. The CDR3 spells CASSEGQARSYEQYF. CDR3 nucleotide sequence: TGTGCCAGCAGTGAGGGACAGGCTCGTTCCTACGAGCAGTACTTC. Full variable domain (outside the CDR3, taken from reference TRBV2 and TRBJ2-7): EPEVTQTPSHQVTQMGQEVILRCVPISNHLYFYWYRQILGQKVEFLVSFYNNEISEKSEIFDDQFSVERPDGSNFTLKIRSTKLEDSAMYFCASSEGQARSYEQYFGPGTRLTVT.

This CDR3 reads CASSSGASGTPYEQYF. The CDR3 region has the DNA TGTGCCAGCAGTTCGGGGGCTAGCGGGACACCCTACGAGCAGTACTTC. The V and J genes are TRBV27 and TRBJ2-7; 9 bases map to TRBD2. Germline trimming cut 4 bases from V and 2 bases from J; bases unmatched to any gene: 9. Germline V gene data show CDR1 as MNHEY and CDR2 as SMNVEV (reference sequence). This CDR3 has 16 amino acids.

The genes are TRBV2 and TRBJ1-1, with D perhaps TRBD1 (5 bases). Germline-derived CDR1 and CDR2 are SNHLY and FYNNEI. The CDR3 loop spans 15 amino acids. Trimming left V 5 bases short and J 0 bases short, with 13 bases between. CDR3 protein: CASSTGTLMNTEAFF. The CDR3 bases are TGTGCCAGCAGTACCGGGACCCTTATGAACACTGAAGCTTTCTTT.

The chain employs TRBV19 and TRBJ1-4, with TRBD1 matching 8 bases. Germline CDR1 reads LNHDA; CDR2 reads SQIVND (reference sequence). J was trimmed by 7 bases and V by 9 bases; bases with no gene match: 13. The CDR3 covers 15 residues. CDR3 bases: TGTGCCAGCATGCAACTGACAGGGGCCACTGAAAAACTGTTTTTT. Translated: CASMQLTGATEKLFF.

V is TRBV7-9 and J is TRBJ2-7, with 8 bases lining up with TRBD1. The V segment lost 1 base and the J segment 3 bases; nucleotides outside the gene matches: 11. Germline CDR1 and CDR2: SEHNR and FQNEAQ (reference sequence). The length of the CDR3 is 17 residues. In DNA form, the CDR3 reads TGTGCCAGCAGCTTAGAGGCCCCTGGCAGGGGGCTCTACGAGCAGTACTTC. This sequence encodes CASSLEAPGRGLYEQYF.

The chain combines TRBV9 with TRBJ2-5; 7 bases are shared with TRBD2. Per the germline V gene, CDR1 is SGDLS and CDR2 is YYNGEE. V trimming: 0 bases; J trimming: 0 bases; junction bases outside the gene matches: 5. The CDR3 extends over 16 amino acids. CDR3 in DNA: TGTGCCAGCAGCGTAGGACTAGCTGGTTACCAAGAGACCCAGTACTTC. Its translation is CASSVGLAGYQETQYF. Supplemented by reference TRBV9 and TRBJ2-5, the full variable domain reads DSGVTQTPKHLITATGQRVTLRCSPRSGDLSVYWYQQSLDQGLQFLIQYYNGEERAKGNILERFSAQQFPDLHSELNLSSLELGDSALYFCASSVGLAGYQETQYFGPGTRLLVL.

This chain uses TRBV4-3 with TRBJ1-4; a possible D gene is TRBD1 (5 bases). Looked up from germline, CDR1 is LGHNA and CDR2 is YSLEER. Trimming cost V 1 base and J 4 bases, with 16 bases left between them. This CDR3 is built from 17 residues. The CDR3 sequence is CASSQVSGFNNNEKLFF. The DNA of the CDR3 is TGCGCCAGCAGCCAAGTATCAGGGTTTAATAATAATGAAAAACTGTTTTTT.

This chain links TRBV27 with TRBJ2-7; maybe TRBD2 (5 bases). CDR3 length: 16 amino acids. Germline loops: CDR1 MNHEY, CDR2 SMNVEV (reference sequence). V lost 6 bases and J 3 bases, leaving 21 bases between the germline ends. The CDR3 nucleotides read TGTGCCAGCAGCCCGCTCGTCGGGCGGGCAGACTACGAGCAGTACTTC. This sequence encodes CASSPLVGRADYEQYF.

A remark on this clone: The same CDR3 also results from other DNA sequences found in this sample. The J gene is TRBJ2-1, the V gene TRBV6-5; D is unclear. The CDR3 loop spans 15 amino acids. Trimming left V 0 bases short and J 2 bases short, with 8 bases between. Germline loops: CDR1 MNHEY, CDR2 SVGAGI. The DNA of the CDR3 is TGTGCCAGCAGTTACTCGGCAGGTACCTACAATGAGCAGTTCTTC. This gives the protein CASSYSAGTYNEQFF.

The rearrangement joins TRBV27 to TRBJ2-7; D is undetermined. This CDR3 spans 13 amino acids. The V gene's germline CDR1 is MNHEY and CDR2 SMNVEV (reference sequence). V was pared by 7 bases and J by 5 bases, with 15 bases between. The CDR3 DNA follows: TGTGCCAGCACCCTGTCAACCCCCCACGAGCAGTACTTC. Translating gives CASTLSTPHEQYF.

J is TRBJ2-1 and V is TRBV4-3, with a possible D match to TRBD1 (5 bases). The V gene lost 4 bases and the J gene lost 8 bases, with 18 bases spanning the gap. The CDR3 sequence is 15 residues long. CDR1 and CDR2 (germline): LGHNA, YSLEER. CDR3 sequence reads: CASSPSLAGFDEQFF. Written as DNA, the CDR3 is TGCGCCAGCAGCCCAAGCCTGGCAGGGTTCGATGAGCAGTTCTTC.

The J gene is TRBJ1-2, the V gene TRBV29-1; perhaps TRBD1 as D (6 bases). Germline V CDR1 and CDR2: SQVTM, ANQGSEA. V gave up 4 bases and J gave up 2 bases, with 14 bases separating them. The length of the CDR3 is 14 residues. This CDR3 reads CSVVGGQGNYGYTF. CDR3 sequence (DNA): TGCAGCGTTGTAGGGGGTCAGGGAAACTATGGCTACACCTTC.

The chain has TRBV2 and TRBJ2-2; 7 bases line up with TRBD1. This CDR3 is 12 amino acids long. V trimming: 10 bases; J trimming: 5 bases; junction bases outside the gene matches: 4. Germline V CDR1 and CDR2: SNHLY, FYNNEI. DNA of the CDR3: TGTGCCACAGACAGGGAAACCGGGGAGCTGTTTTTT. As protein: CATDRETGELFF.